These T cell receptor beta chains were read from a single sample in a study of read filtering for tumor transcriptome and immune sequencing. One entry per CDR3 protein, called by TCRdb with MiXCR from the reads. The table has 30,000 to 50,000 distinct CDR3 sequences, 10% to 15% seen once; the top ten hold approximately 30%. Sample: a population of CD138-negative cells sorted from bone marrow. The source is a donor aged 40 or over with multiple myeloma. CDR3s include the opening cysteine and the closing phenylalanine or tryptophan. The order of the fields is D gene, V gene, J gene, clone size, CDR3 protein, CDR3 DNA. D genes are given only for firm matches. Expanded clones are given a class, and other clones once, few, many or no size at all.

.	TRBV28	TRBJ1-4	many	CASRPGGGGLTDEKLFF	TGTGCCAGCAGGCCTGGAGGTGGGGGGCTTACAGATGAAAAACTGTTTTTT
.	TRBV11-3	TRBJ2-3	many	CASSPEGWGSYTDTQYF	TGTGCCAGCAGCCCGGAGGGATGGGGGTCGTACACAGATACGCAGTATTTT
.	TRBV7-2	TRBJ1-4	many	CASSPPTGFNEKLFF	TGTGCCAGCAGCCCCCCAACAGGGTTCAATGAAAAACTGTTTTTT
TRBD1	TRBV10-3	TRBJ2-1	many	CAISAGTGGHNEQFF	TGTGCCATCAGTGCCGGGACAGGGGGGCACAATGAGCAGTTCTTC
.	TRBV2	TRBJ1-6	many	CASNRPRAYNSPLHF	TGTGCCAGCAACCGACCGAGGGCCTATAATTCACCCCTCCACTTT
.	TRBV20-1	TRBJ2-7	many	CSASPHIYEQYF	TGCAGTGCTAGTCCCCATATCTACGAGCAGTACTTC
TRBD1	TRBV29-1	TRBJ1-5	many	CSVRTGDQPQHF	TGCAGCGTTAGGACAGGGGATCAGCCCCAGCATTTT
TRBD1	TRBV28	TRBJ2-7	.	CASRQTGPYERYF	TGTGCCAGCAGACAGACAGGGCCCTACGAGCGGTACTTC
.	TRBV7-9	TRBJ2-7	many	CASSGTEAYEQYF	TGTGCCAGCAGCGGGACTGAGGCCTACGAGCAGTACTTC
.	TRBV2	TRBJ2-1	many	CDSSAGGNEQFF	TGTGACAGCAGTGCCGGGGGCAATGAGCAGTTCTTC
TRBD1	TRBV20-1	TRBJ1-2	many	CSAVDRGASDYGYTF	TGCAGTGCTGTGGACAGGGGGGCCTCAGACTATGGCTACACCTTC
.	TRBV2	TRBJ2-7	many	CASSDVGVHYEQYF	TGTGCCAGCAGTGACGTCGGGGTTCACTACGAGCAGTACTTC
.	TRBV14	TRBJ1-2	many	CASSQDGGETF	TGTGCCAGCAGCCAAGATGGAGGTGAGACCTTC
TRBD1	TRBV5-1	TRBJ1-1	many	CASSLIGTGYRNTEAFF	TGCGCCAGCAGCTTGATCGGGACAGGGTATAGGAACACTGAAGCTTTCTTT
TRBD1	TRBV4-1	TRBJ2-3	.	CASSQRDRGREDTQYF	TGCGCCAGCAGCCAACGGGACAGGGGGCGAGAGGATACGCAGTATTTT
.	TRBV4-1	TRBJ1-4	.	CASRQTGGKLFF	TGCGCCAGCAGACAAACCGGAGGAAAACTGTTTTTT
.	TRBV5-1	TRBJ1-1	many	CASSSAGGFTEAFF	TGCGCCAGCAGCTCGGCCGGTGGGTTTACTGAAGCTTTCTTT
TRBD1	TRBV6-1	TRBJ1-5	.	CASSHSTPGQISNQPQHF	TGTGCCAGCAGCCACTCTACTCCGGGACAGATTAGCAATCAGCCCCAGCATTTT
.	TRBV28	TRBJ2-7	many	CASSLTVPYEQYF	TGTGCCAGCAGTTTGACCGTCCCCTACGAGCAGTACTTC
.	TRBV27	TRBJ1-5	few	CASSPWQINQPQHF	TGTGCCAGCAGTCCCTGGCAGATAAATCAGCCCCAGCATTTT
.	TRBV11-2	TRBJ2-7	many	CAGSFGQPNYEQYF	TGTGCCGGCAGCTTCGGACAGCCCAACTACGAGCAGTACTTC
.	TRBV3-1	TRBJ2-1	many	CASSQGGTRAFF	TGTGCCAGCAGCCAAGGTGGGACGAGAGCTTTCTTC
.	TRBV20-1	TRBJ2-7	many	CSAKPRTDYEQYF	TGCAGTGCGAAACCCCGGACCGACTACGAGCAGTACTTC
.	TRBV7-2	TRBJ2-3	.	CASSFLAARGGTQYF	TGTGCCAGCAGCTTCTTAGCGGCCCGGGGAGGTACGCAGTATTTT
.	TRBV7-9	TRBJ2-3	many	CAVGRGSTDTQYF	TGTGCAGTGGGAAGGGGGTCCACAGATACGCAGTATTTT
TRBD2	TRBV5-5	TRBJ2-5	.	CASTASGEETQYF	TGTGCCAGTACGGCTAGCGGGGAAGAGACCCAGTACTTC
.	TRBV28	TRBJ2-1	many	CASLGNNEQFF	TGTGCCAGTTTGGGGAACAATGAGCAGTTCTTC
.	TRBV3-1	TRBJ1-1	few	CASSQEGREAFF	TGTGCCAGCAGCCAAGAGGGAAGGGAAGCTTTCTTT